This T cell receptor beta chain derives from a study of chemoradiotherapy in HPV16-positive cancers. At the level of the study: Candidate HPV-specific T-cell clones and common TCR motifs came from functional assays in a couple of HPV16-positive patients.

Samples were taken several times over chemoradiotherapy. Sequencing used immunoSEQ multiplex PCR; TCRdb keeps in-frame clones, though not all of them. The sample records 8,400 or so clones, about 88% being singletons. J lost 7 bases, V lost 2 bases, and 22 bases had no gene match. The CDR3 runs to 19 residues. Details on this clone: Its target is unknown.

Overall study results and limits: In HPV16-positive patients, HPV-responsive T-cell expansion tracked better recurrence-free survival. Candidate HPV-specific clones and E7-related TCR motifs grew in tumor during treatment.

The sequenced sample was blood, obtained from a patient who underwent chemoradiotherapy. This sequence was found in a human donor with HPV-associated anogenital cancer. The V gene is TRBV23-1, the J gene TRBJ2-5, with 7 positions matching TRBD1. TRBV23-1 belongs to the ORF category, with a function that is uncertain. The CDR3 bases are TGCGCCAGCAGTCAAGTATCTTACGACTCAACAGGGGTAAGAGGGACCCAGTACTTC. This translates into CASSQVSYDSTGVRGTQYF.